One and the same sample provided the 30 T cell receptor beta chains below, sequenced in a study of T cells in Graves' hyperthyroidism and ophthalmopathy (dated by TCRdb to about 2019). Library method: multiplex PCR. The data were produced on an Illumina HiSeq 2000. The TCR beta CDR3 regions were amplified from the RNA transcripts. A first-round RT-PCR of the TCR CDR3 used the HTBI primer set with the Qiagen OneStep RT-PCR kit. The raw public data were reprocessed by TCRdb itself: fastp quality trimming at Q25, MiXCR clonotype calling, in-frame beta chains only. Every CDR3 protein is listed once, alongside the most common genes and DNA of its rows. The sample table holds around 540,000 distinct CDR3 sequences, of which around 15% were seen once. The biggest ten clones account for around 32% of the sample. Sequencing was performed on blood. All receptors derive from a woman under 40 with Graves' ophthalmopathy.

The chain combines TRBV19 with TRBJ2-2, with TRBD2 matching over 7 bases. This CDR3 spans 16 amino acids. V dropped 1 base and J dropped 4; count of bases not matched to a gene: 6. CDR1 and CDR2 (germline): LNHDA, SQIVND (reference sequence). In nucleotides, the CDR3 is TGTGCCAGTAGTATAGCCACTAGCGAGTCCACCGGGGAGCTGTTTTTT. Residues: CASSIATSESTGELFF.

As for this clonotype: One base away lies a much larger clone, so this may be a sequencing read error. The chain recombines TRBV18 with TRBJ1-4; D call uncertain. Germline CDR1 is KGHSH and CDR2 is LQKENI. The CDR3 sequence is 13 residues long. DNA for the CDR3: TGTGCCAGCACACCGCTATCTAATGAAAAACTGTTTTTT. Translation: CASTPLSNEKLFF.

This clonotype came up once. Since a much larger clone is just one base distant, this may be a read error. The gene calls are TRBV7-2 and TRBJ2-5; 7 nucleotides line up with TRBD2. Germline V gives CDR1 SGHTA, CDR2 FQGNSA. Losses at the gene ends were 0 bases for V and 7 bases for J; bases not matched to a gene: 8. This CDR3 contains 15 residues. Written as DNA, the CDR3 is TGTGCCAGCAGCTTAGCGCGGGGGACGGGAGGGACCCAGTACTTC. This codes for CASSLARGTGGTQYF.

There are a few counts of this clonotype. CDR3 nucleotides: TGTGCCAGCAGCTTGCCGGGACTAGCGGGCCTCACAGATACGCAGTATTTT. Translating gives CASSLPGLAGLTDTQYF. The rearrangement uses TRBV5-4 and TRBJ2-3; 12 bases fit TRBD2. Per the germline V gene, CDR1 is SGHNT and CDR2 is YYREEE (reference sequence). CDR3 length: 17 residues. Trimming took 1 base from V and 2 from J; bases not matched to a gene: 5.

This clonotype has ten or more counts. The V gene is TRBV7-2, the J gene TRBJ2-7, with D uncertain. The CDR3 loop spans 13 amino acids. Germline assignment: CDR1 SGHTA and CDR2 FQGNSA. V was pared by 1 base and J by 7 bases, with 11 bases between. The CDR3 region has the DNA TGTGCCAGCAGCTTAGAGGATTGGCTAGAGCAGTACTTC. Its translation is CASSLEDWLEQYF.

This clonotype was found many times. For the CDR3, the DNA is TGTGCCAGCAGCTTAAGTGCGGGAACCTACAATGAGCAGTTCTTC. It encodes CASSLSAGTYNEQFF. The V gene is TRBV7-2, the J gene TRBJ2-1; tentatively, D is TRBD2 (6 bases). CDR1 and CDR2 (germline): SGHTA, FQGNSA. CDR3 size: 15 residues. V gave up 2 bases and J gave up 2 bases, with 10 bases separating them.

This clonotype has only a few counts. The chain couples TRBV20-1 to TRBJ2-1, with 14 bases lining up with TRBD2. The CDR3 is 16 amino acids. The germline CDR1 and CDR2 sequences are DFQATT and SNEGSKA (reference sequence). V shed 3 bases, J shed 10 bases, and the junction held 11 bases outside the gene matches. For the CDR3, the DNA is TGCAGTGCTAGTCCCCATGGGACTAGCGGGAGTGGGGAGCAGTTCTTC. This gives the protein CSASPHGTSGSGEQFF.

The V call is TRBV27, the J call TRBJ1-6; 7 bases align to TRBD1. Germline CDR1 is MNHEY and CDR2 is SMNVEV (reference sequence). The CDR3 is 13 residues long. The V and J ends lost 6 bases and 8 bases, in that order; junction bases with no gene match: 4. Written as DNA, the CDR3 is TGTGCCAGCAGCTTTACAGGGGATTCACCCCTCCACTTT. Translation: CASSFTGDSPLHF.

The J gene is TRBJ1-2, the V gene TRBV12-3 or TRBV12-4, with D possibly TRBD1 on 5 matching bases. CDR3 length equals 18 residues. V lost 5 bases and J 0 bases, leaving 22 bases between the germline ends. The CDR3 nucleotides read TGTGCCAGCAGTCGCCGGGGGGGGTTATTACGTTCTAACTATGGCTACACCTTC. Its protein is CASSRRGGLLRSNYGYTF.

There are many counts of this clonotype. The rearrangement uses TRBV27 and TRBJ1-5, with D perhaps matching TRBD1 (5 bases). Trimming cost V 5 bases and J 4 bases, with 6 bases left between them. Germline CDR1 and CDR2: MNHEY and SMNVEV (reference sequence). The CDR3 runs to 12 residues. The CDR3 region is CASSGTNQPQHF. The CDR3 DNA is TGTGCCAGCAGTGGGACTAATCAGCCCCAGCATTTT.

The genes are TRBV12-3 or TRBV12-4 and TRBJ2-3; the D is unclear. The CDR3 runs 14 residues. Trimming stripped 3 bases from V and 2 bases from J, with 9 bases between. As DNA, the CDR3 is TGTGCCAGCAGTTTGGAACAGACCACAGATACGCAGTATTTT. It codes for CASSLEQTTDTQYF.

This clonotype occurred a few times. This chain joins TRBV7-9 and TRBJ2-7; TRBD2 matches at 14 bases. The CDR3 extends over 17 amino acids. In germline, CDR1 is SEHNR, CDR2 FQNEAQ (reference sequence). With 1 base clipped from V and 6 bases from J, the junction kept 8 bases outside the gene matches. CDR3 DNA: TGTGCCAGCAGCTTAGGGGGACTAGCGGGAGTCCCCCGCGAGCAGTACTTC. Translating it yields CASSLGGLAGVPREQYF.

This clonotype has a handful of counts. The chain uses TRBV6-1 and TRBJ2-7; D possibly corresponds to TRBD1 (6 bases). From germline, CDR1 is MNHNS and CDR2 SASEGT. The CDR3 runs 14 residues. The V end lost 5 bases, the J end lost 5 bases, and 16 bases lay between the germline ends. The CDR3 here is CASSLGRRGDEQYF. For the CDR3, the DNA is TGTGCCAGCAGTTTGGGGCGCAGGGGAGACGAGCAGTACTTC.

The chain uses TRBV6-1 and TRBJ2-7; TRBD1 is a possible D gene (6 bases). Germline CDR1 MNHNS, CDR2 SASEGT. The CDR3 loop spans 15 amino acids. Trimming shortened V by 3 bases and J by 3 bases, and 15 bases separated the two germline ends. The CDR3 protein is CASSEGPGQRYEQYF. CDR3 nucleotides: TGTGCCAGCAGTGAGGGCCCGGGACAACGCTACGAGCAGTACTTC.

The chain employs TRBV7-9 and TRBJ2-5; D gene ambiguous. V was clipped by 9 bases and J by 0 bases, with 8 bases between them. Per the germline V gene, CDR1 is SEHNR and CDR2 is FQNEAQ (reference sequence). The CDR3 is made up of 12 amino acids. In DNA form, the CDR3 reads TGTGCCAGGACCCTGTACCAAGAGACCCAGTACTTC. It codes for CARTLYQETQYF.

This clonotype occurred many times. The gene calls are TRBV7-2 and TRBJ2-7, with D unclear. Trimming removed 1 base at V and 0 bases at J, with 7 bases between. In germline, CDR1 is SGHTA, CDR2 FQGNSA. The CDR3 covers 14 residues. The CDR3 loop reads CASSLGDNSYEQYF. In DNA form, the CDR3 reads TGTGCCAGCAGCTTAGGGGATAACTCCTACGAGCAGTACTTC. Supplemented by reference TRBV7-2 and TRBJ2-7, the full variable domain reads GAGVSQSPSNKVTEKGKDVELRCDPISGHTALYWYRQSLGQGLEFLIYFQGNSAPDKSGLPSDRFSAERTGGSVSTLTIQRTQQEDSAVYLCASSLGDNSYEQYFGPGTRLTVT.

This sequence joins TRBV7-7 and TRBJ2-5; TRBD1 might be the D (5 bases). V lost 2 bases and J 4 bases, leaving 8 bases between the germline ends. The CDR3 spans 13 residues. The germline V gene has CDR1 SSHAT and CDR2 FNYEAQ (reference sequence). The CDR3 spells CASSLLRGETQYF. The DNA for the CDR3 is TGTGCCAGCAGCTTATTAAGGGGAGAGACCCAGTACTTC.

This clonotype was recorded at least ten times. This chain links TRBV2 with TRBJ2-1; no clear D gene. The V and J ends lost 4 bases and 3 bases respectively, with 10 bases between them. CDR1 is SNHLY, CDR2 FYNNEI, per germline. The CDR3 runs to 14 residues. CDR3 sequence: CASSVDRDYNEQFF. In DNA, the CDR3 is TGTGCCAGCAGTGTTGATCGAGACTACAATGAGCAGTTCTTC.

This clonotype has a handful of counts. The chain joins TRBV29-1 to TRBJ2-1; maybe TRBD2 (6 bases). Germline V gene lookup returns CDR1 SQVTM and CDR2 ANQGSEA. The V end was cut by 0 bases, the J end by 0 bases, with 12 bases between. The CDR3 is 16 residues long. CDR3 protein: CSVEEGGGNSYNEQFF. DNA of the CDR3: TGCAGCGTTGAAGAGGGGGGTGGGAACTCCTACAATGAGCAGTTCTTC.

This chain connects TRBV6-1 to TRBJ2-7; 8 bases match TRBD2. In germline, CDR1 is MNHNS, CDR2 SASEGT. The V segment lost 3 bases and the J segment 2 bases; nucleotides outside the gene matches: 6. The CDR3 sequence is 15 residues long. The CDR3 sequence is CASSEWTSPPYEQYF. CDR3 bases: TGTGCCAGCAGTGAGTGGACTAGCCCTCCCTACGAGCAGTACTTC.

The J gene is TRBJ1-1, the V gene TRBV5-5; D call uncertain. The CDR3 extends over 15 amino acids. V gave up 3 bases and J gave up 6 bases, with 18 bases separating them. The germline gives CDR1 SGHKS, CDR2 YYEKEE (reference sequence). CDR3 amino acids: CASSSLKATASEAFF. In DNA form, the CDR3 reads TGTGCCAGCAGCTCTCTGAAGGCTACGGCGTCTGAAGCTTTCTTT.

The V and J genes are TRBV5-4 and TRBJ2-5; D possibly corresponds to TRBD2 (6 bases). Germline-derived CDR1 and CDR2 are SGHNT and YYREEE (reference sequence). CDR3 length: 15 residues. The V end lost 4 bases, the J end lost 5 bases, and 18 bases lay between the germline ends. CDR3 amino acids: CASSLSTGAPETQYF. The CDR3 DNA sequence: TGTGCCAGCAGCCTTTCCACGGGAGCTCCGGAGACCCAGTACTTC.

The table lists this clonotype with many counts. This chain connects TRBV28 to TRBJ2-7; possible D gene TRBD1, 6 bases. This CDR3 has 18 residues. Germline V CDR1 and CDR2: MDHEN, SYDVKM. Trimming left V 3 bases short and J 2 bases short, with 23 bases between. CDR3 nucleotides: TGTGCCAGCAGTTTGTTCACCAGACTTGACAGGCGACCCTACGAGCAGTACTTC. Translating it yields CASSLFTRLDRRPYEQYF.

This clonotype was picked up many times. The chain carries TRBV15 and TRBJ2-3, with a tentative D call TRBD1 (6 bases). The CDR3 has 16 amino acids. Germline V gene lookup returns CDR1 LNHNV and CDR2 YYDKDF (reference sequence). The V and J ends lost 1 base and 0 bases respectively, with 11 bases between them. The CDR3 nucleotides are TGTGCCACCAGCAGAGGGACAGAGACTAGCACAGATACGCAGTATTTT. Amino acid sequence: CATSRGTETSTDTQYF.

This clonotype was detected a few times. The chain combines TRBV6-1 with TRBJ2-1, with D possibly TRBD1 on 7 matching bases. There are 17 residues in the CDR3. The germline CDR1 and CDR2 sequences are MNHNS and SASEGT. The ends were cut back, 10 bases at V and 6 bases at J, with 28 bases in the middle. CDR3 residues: CATNSGRGSSFSNEQFF. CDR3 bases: TGTGCCACTAATAGCGGCAGGGGGTCTAGTTTTAGCAATGAGCAGTTCTTC.

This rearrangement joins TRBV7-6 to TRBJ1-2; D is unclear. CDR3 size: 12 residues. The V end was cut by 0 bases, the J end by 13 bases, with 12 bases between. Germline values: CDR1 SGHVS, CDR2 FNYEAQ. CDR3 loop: CASSLAGGLLTF. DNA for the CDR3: TGTGCCAGCAGCTTAGCGGGCGGCCTTCTCACCTTC.

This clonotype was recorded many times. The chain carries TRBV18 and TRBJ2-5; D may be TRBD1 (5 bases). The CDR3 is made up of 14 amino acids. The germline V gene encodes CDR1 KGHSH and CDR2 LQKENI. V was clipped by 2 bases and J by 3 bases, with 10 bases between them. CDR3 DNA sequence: TGTGCCAGCTCACCATTAGACAGCGAAGAGACCCAGTACTTC. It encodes CASSPLDSEETQYF.

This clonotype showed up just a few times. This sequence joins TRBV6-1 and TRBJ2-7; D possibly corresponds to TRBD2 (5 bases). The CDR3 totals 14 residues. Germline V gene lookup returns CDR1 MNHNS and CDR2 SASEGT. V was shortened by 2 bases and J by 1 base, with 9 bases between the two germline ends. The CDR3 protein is CASSELDLSYEQYF. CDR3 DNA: TGTGCCAGCAGTGAATTGGACTTATCCTACGAGCAGTACTTC.

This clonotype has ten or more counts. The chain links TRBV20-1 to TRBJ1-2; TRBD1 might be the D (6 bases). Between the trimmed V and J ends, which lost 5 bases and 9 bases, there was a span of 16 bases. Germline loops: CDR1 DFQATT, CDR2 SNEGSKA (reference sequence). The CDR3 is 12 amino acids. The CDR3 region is CSASGDPNRYTF. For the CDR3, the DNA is TGCAGTGCTTCAGGGGATCCTAATCGCTACACCTTC.

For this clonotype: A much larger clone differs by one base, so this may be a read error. The CDR3 protein is CVSSPTSTDTQYF. The CDR3 DNA sequence: TGTGTCAGCAGCCCGACCAGCACAGATACGCAGTATTTT. The V gene is TRBV14, the J gene TRBJ2-3; the D is unclear. This CDR3 region has 13 residues. Germline V gene lookup returns CDR1 SGHDN and CDR2 FVKESK.